The T cell receptor (beta chain) under discussion was sequenced for a study of early T cells in non-severe SARS-CoV-2 infection. Looking at the study overall: Bulk RNA isolated from unsorted whole blood underwent sequencing; chains were not paired.

Trimming removed 4 bases from V and 8 bases from J; junction bases left unmatched: 17. This CDR3 contains 17 residues. Germline assignment: CDR1 SGHNT and CDR2 YENEEA. This clonotype was counted at least ten times. The antigen is undetermined. Tagging with unique molecular identifiers was applied to individual cDNA molecules. MiXCR, applied by TCRdb to the 5' RACE reads, yields one record per CDR3 protein. The table has 69,000 or so distinct CDR3 sequences, 8.5% to 10% seen once. General observations from the study: VDJdb matching favored anti-spike CD8 responses, missing private and CD4 specificities.

The sequenced material came from whole blood. The sequence derives from an adult who was a healthcare worker with PCR-confirmed SARS-CoV-2 infection or an uninfected control (not recorded which). The V gene is TRBV11-3, the J gene TRBJ2-1; 7 positions agree with TRBD2. The CDR3 DNA sequence: TGTGCCAGCAGCTCCCAACCAGCGGGATCAAACGACGATGAGCAGTTCTTC. It codes for CASSSQPAGSNDDEQFF.